The clone carrying this T cell receptor beta chain was seen repeatedly, ten times or more. Hyperthyroidism in the patients, aged 18 to 65, was newly diagnosed and under 2 months in duration. Amplification targeted TCR beta CDR3 regions from RNA transcripts. The TCR CDR3 first-round RT-PCR relied on the HTBI primer set. TCRdb reanalysed the multiplex PCR reads using MiXCR and keeps one entry per CDR3 protein. This sample has 500,000 to 700,000 distinct CDR3 sequences, with about a sixth found just once. The data were obtained in a study of T cells in Graves' hyperthyroidism and ophthalmopathy. Study information: The authors collected peripheral blood at initial diagnosis, before any treatment.

Trimming left V 3 bases short and J 0 bases short, with 16 bases between. This CDR3 contains 17 residues. Germline CDR1 and CDR2: MDHEN and SYDVKM. The chain uses TRBV28 and TRBJ2-3; weak D call: TRBD2 (6 bases). The source material was blood. This receptor was obtained from a young woman with Graves' hyperthyroidism. The CDR3 DNA is TGTGCCAGCAGTTTCTTGGTGGGACTGGATAGCACAGATACGCAGTATTTT. Translation: CASSFLVGLDSTDTQYF.